This TCR beta chain was observed in a study of early T cells in non-severe SARS-CoV-2 infection. Study-level background: The study sequenced bulk RNA from unsorted whole blood, with chains unpaired.

Separate cDNA molecules each had unique molecular identifiers attached to them. TCRdb reprocessed the 5' RACE reads with MiXCR, giving one entry per CDR3 protein. Here the sample spans 75,000 to 100,000 distinct CDR3 sequences, approximately 15% being singletons. This clonotype was found a few times. V was trimmed by 0 bases and J by 2 bases, leaving 9 bases between them. This CDR3 is built from 15 residues. Germline CDR1 and CDR2: SGHNT and YYREEE (reference sequence). The TCR comes from an adult who was a healthcare worker with PCR-confirmed SARS-CoV-2 infection or an uninfected control (not recorded which). The chain links TRBV5-4 to TRBJ1-5; D gene unclear. Sample: whole blood. The chain's CDR3 is CASSLAPEGNQPQHF. In DNA, the CDR3 is TGTGCCAGCAGCTTGGCCCCGGAGGGCAATCAGCCCCAGCATTTT.